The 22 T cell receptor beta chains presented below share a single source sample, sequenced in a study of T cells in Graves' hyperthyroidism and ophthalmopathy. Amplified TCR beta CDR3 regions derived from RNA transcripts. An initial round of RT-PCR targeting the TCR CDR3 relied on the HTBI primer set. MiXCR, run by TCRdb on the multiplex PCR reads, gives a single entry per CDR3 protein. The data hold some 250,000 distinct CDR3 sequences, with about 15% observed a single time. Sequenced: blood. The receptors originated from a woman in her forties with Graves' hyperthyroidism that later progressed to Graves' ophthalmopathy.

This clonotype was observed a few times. CDR3 in DNA: TGTGCCAGCAGCTTGGGAGGGCTCTATTCACCCCTCCACTTT. Translated: CASSLGGLYSPLHF. The rearrangement uses TRBV5-6 and TRBJ1-6; no clear D gene. The CDR3 runs to 14 residues. CDR1 and CDR2 from the germline V gene are SGHDT and YYEEEE. V was trimmed by 0 bases and J by 8 bases, leaving 9 bases between them.

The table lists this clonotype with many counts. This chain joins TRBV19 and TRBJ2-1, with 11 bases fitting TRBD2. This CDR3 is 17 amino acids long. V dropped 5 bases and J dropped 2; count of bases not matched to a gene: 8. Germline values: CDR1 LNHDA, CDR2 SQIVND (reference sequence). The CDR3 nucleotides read TGTGCCAGTAGTGACCTGATAGCGGGAGGGGCCTACAATGAGCAGTTCTTC. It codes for CASSDLIAGGAYNEQFF.

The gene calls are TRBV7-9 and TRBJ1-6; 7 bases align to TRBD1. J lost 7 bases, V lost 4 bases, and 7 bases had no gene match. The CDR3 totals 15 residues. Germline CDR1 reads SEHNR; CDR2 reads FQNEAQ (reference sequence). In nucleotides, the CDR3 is TGTGCCAGCAGCTCCGAGACAGGGCCGAATTCACCCCTCCACTTT. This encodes CASSSETGPNSPLHF.

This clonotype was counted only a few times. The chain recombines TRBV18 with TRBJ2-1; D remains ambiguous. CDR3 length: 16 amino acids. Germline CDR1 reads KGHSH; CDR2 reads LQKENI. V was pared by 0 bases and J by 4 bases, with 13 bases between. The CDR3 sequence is CASSPPSYVGYNEQFF. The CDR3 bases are TGTGCCAGCTCACCACCGAGTTACGTAGGATACAATGAGCAGTTCTTC.

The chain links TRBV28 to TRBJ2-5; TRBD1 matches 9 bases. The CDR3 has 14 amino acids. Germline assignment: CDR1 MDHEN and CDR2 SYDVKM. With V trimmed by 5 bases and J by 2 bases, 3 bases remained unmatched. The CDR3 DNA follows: TGTGCCAGCAGTCTACAGGGGGCGCAAGAGACCCAGTACTTC. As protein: CASSLQGAQETQYF.

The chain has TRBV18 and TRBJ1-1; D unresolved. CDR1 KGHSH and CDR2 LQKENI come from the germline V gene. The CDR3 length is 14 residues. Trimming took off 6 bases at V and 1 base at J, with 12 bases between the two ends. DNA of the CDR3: TGTGCCAGCTCCCCGGGCAAGGGGAACACTGAAGCTTTCTTT. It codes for CASSPGKGNTEAFF.

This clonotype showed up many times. The CDR3 DNA reads TGTGCCAGCTCACCAAGGGCGGGAGATAATAATGAGCAGTTCTTC. It codes for CASSPRAGDNNEQFF. The V and J genes are TRBV18 and TRBJ2-1; 7 bases align to TRBD2. Looked up from germline, CDR1 is KGHSH and CDR2 is LQKENI. The CDR3 has 15 amino acids. V dropped 2 bases and J dropped 7; count of bases not matched to a gene: 8.

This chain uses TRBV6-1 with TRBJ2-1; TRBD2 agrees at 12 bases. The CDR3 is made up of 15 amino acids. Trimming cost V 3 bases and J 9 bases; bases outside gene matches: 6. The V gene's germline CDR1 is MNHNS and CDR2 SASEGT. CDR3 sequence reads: CASSDLAGGPSEQFF. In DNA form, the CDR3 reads TGTGCCAGCAGTGATCTAGCGGGAGGGCCAAGTGAGCAGTTCTTC.

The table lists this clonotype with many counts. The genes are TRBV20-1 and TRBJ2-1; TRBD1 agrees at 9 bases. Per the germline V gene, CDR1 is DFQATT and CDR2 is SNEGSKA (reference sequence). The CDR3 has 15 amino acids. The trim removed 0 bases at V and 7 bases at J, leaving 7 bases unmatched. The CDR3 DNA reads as TGCAGTGCTAGAGAGCAGGGGACAGGGCCGAATGAGCAGTTCTTC. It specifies CSAREQGTGPNEQFF.

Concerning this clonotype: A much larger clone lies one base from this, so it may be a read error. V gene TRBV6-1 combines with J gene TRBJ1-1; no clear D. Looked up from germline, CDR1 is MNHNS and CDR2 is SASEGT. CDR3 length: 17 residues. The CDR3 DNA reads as TGTGCCAGCAAATCCTTCGCCCGGGCCCCCGGCAACACTGAAGCTCTCTTT. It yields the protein CASKSFARAPGNTEALF.

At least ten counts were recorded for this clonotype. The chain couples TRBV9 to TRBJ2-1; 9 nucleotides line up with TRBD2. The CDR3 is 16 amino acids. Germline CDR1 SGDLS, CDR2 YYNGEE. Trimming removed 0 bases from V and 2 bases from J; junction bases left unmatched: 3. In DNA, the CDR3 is TGTGCCAGCAGCGTAGGCGGGAGGGCCACCTACAATGAGCAGTTCTTC. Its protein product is CASSVGGRATYNEQFF.

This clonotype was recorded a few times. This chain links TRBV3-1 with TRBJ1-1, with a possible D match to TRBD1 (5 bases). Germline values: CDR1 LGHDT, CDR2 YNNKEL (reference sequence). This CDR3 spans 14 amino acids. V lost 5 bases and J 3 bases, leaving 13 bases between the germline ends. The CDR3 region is CASSKTDVYTEAFF. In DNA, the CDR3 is TGTGCCAGCAGCAAGACAGACGTTTACACTGAAGCTTTCTTT.

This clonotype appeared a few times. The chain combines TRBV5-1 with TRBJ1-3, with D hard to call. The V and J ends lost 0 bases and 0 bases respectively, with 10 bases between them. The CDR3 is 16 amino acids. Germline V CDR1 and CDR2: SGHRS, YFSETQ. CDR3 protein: CASSLGEASSGNTIYF. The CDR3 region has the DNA TGCGCCAGCAGCTTGGGGGAAGCGTCCTCTGGAAACACCATATATTTT.

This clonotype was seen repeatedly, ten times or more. The CDR3 reads CATSRPGQTHNEQFF. The DNA of the CDR3 is TGTGCCACCAGCAGACCGGGACAGACTCACAATGAGCAGTTCTTC. The genes are TRBV15 and TRBJ2-1; 7 bases align to TRBD1. Germline CDR1 is LNHNV and CDR2 is YYDKDF (reference sequence). The CDR3 is 15 amino acids. Trimming removed 2 bases from V and 5 bases from J; junction bases left unmatched: 6.

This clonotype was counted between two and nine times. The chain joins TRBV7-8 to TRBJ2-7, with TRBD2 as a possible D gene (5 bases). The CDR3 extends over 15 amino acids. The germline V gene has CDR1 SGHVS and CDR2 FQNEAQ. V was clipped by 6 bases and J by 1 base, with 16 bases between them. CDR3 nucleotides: TGTGCCAGCAGTCCGATTACTAGTTATTCCTACGAGCAGTACTTC. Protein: CASSPITSYSYEQYF.

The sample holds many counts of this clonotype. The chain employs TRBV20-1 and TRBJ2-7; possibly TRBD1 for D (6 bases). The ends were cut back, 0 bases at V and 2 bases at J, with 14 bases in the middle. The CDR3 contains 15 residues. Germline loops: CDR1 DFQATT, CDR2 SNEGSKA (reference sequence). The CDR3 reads CSAREETGYPYEQYF. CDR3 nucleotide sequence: TGCAGTGCTAGAGAAGAGACAGGCTACCCCTACGAGCAGTACTTC.

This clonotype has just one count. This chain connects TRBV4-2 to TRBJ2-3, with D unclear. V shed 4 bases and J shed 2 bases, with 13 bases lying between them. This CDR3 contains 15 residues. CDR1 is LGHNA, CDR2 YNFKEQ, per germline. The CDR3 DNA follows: TGTGCCAGCAGCCCAGATCTTAGGATCACAGATACGCAGTATTTT. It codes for CASSPDLRITDTQYF.

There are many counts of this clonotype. In DNA form, the CDR3 reads TGTGCCAGCAGCCAAGCGAGAAAGCCTGACCGCGGGCCCCGCTCTACCTACAATGAGCAGTTCTTC. Residues: CASSQARKPDRGPRSTYNEQFF. V is TRBV3-1 and J is TRBJ2-1, with D perhaps TRBD2 (5 bases). The V end was cut by 1 base, the J end by 2 bases, with 30 bases between. The CDR3 extends over 22 amino acids. The V gene's germline CDR1 is LGHDT and CDR2 YNNKEL (reference sequence).

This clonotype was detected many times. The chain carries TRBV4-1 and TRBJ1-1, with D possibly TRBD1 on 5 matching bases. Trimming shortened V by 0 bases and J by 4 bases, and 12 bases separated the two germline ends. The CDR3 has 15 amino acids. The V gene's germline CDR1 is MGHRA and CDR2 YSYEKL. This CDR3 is CASSQEGGIITEAFF. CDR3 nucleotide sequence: TGCGCCAGCAGCCAAGAGGGGGGGATCATCACTGAAGCTTTCTTT.

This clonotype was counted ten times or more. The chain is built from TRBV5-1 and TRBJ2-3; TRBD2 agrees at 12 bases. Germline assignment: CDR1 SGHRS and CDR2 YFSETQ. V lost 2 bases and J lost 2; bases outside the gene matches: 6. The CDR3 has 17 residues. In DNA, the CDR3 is TGCGCCAGCAGCTTTGGGCTAGCGGGGGGGTCCACAGATACGCAGTATTTT. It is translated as CASSFGLAGGSTDTQYF.

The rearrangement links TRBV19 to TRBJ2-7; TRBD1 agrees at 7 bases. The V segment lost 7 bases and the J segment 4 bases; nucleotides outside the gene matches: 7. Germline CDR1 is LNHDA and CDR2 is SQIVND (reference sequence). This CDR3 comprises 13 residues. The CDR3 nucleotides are TGTGCCAGTAATAACAGGGGATCTTACGAGCAGTACTTC. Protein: CASNNRGSYEQYF.

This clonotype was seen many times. CDR3 region: CASRVGGVNEQYF. The CDR3 DNA reads TGTGCCAGCAGAGTTGGGGGCGTCAACGAGCAGTACTTC. The chain joins TRBV12-3 or TRBV12-4 to TRBJ2-7; possible D gene TRBD1, 6 bases. The CDR3 runs to 13 residues. Trimming pared 6 bases from V and 5 bases from J, leaving 14 bases between.